A single sample is the source of the 19 T cell receptor beta chains below, sequenced in a study of blood T cells in healthy people across ages. A second about 6 to 12 cycle PCR used barcoded and J-beta primers. Using its own MiXCR run on the 5' RACE reads, TCRdb lists one record per CDR3 protein. The sample holds roughly 800,000 distinct CDR3 sequences, more than 45% seen once. The sequencing input was blood. Receptors originate from a man aged 25 to 40 in good health.

This chain links TRBV28 with TRBJ2-3; 9 positions match TRBD2. The CDR3 has 20 amino acids. Germline CDR1 and CDR2: MDHEN and SYDVKM. V lost 6 bases to trimming and J lost 3 bases; unmatched junction nucleotides: 22. CDR3 DNA sequence: TGTGCCAGCAGGCCCCGGAGAGCGGGAGGTACCCCCGGGGGAACAGATACGCAGTATTTT. Translated, it gives CASRPRRAGGTPGGTDTQYF.

In regard to this clonotype: A much larger clonotype is one base distant, so this may be a read error. The chain has TRBV27 and TRBJ2-3; D is unclear. The CDR3 has 13 residues. The germline gives CDR1 MNHEY, CDR2 SMNVEV (reference sequence). Between the trimmed V and J ends, which lost 7 bases and 0 bases, there was a span of 8 bases. The CDR3 loop reads CASMRTSTDTQYF. The CDR3 bases are TGTGCCAGCATGCGGACGAGCACAGATACGCAGTATTTT.

The table lists this clonotype with a few counts. The chain combines TRBV29-1 with TRBJ2-7, with D tentatively TRBD1 or TRBD2 (5 bases each). Trimming cost V 4 bases and J 5 bases, with 15 bases left between them. The CDR3 loop spans 13 amino acids. Germline assignment: CDR1 SQVTM and CDR2 ANQGSEA. The CDR3 DNA follows: TGCAGCGTTGTGGAACTAGGGGCCGACGAGCAGTACTTC. Translated, it gives CSVVELGADEQYF.

This chain joins TRBV15 and TRBJ2-5; D may be TRBD2 (7 bases). Looked up from germline, CDR1 is LNHNV and CDR2 is YYDKDF (reference sequence). V was trimmed by 0 bases and J by 4 bases, leaving 9 bases between them. The CDR3 is 14 amino acids. The CDR3 region is CATSRDRGAETQYF. In nucleotides, the CDR3 is TGTGCCACCAGCAGAGATCGGGGGGCAGAGACCCAGTACTTC.

This chain joins TRBV20-1 and TRBJ1-1; unclear D gene. The V end lost 6 bases, the J end lost 8 bases, and 19 bases lay between the germline ends. The germline V gene encodes CDR1 DFQATT and CDR2 SNEGSKA (reference sequence). The CDR3 contains 13 residues. CDR3 in DNA: TGCAGTGCCGCGTACACTTCAGTGGTAGAAGCTTTCTTT. Translated: CSAAYTSVVEAFF.

V usage is TRBV4-3 and J usage is TRBJ2-7, with D maybe TRBD2 (6 bases). With 2 bases removed from V and 2 bases from J, the gap between germline ends came to 16 bases. Germline V CDR1 and CDR2: LGHNA, YSLEER. The CDR3 extends over 16 amino acids. The CDR3 reads CASSQTPTSFPYEQYF. The DNA for the CDR3 is TGCGCCAGCAGCCAAACGCCGACTAGTTTCCCCTACGAGCAGTACTTC.

V usage is TRBV15 and J usage is TRBJ2-1; unclear D gene. The CDR3 contains 14 residues. V was trimmed by 1 base and J by 4 bases, leaving 8 bases between them. Germline V gives CDR1 LNHNV, CDR2 YYDKDF (reference sequence). The CDR3 region is CATSRVGAYNEQFF. Written as DNA, the CDR3 is TGTGCCACCAGCAGAGTAGGAGCGTACAATGAGCAGTTCTTC.

The DNA of the CDR3 is TGTGCCAGCAGCCGCCCTAGCGGGAGGGATAACGAGCAGTACTTC. It is translated as CASSRPSGRDNEQYF. This rearrangement joins TRBV28 to TRBJ2-7; 12 bases fit TRBD2. This CDR3 has 15 amino acids. V shed 6 bases, J shed 5 bases, and the junction held 8 bases outside the gene matches. Germline lookup yields CDR1 MDHEN and CDR2 SYDVKM.

There are a few counts of this clonotype. The gene calls are TRBV20-1 and TRBJ2-4; no definite D call. The V and J ends lost 0 bases and 4 bases respectively, with 4 bases between them. The germline CDR1 and CDR2 sequences are DFQATT and SNEGSKA (reference sequence). This CDR3 has 12 amino acids. The CDR3 nucleotides are TGCAGTGCTAGAGATGATAAAAACATTCAGTACTTC. The encoded protein is CSARDDKNIQYF.

This clonotype was counted at least ten times. The chain combines TRBV29-1 with TRBJ2-5; maybe TRBD1 (5 bases). Germline values: CDR1 SQVTM, CDR2 ANQGSEA. Trimming took 4 bases from V and 5 from J, leaving 14 bases between them. CDR3 length equals 13 residues. The CDR3: CSVGEGAKETQYF. The DNA of the CDR3 is TGCAGCGTTGGAGAAGGGGCGAAGGAGACCCAGTACTTC.

This chain links TRBV30 with TRBJ1-2, with TRBD1 identical over 12 bases. This CDR3 region has 13 residues. Germline-derived CDR1 and CDR2 are GTSNPN and SVGIG (reference sequence). V lost 5 bases to trimming and J lost 3 bases; unmatched junction nucleotides: 1. The CDR3 region has the DNA TGTGCCTGGGGGACAGGGGGCGACTATGGCTACACCTTC. Translated, it gives CAWGTGGDYGYTF.

V gene TRBV6-5 combines with J gene TRBJ1-5; maybe TRBD1 (5 bases). The V and J ends lost 0 bases and 4 bases respectively, with 16 bases between them. Germline V gives CDR1 MNHEY, CDR2 SVGAGI. CDR3 length equals 17 residues. The CDR3 region has the DNA TGTGCCAGCAGTTACTCTGCCGGCGGGGGATCTAATCAGCCCCAGCATTTT. It is translated as CASSYSAGGGSNQPQHF.

The chain joins TRBV6-2 or TRBV6-3 to TRBJ2-5, with D possibly TRBD2 on 5 matching bases. V was pared by 6 bases and J by 2 bases, with 13 bases between. This CDR3 has 14 amino acids. CDR1 is MNHEY, CDR2 SVGEGT, per germline. The CDR3 bases are TGTGCCAGCAGCCGAGACTCGGGGCAAGAGACCCAGTACTTC. Translating it yields CASSRDSGQETQYF.

The J gene is TRBJ2-1, the V gene TRBV20-1; D possibly corresponds to TRBD2 (6 bases). The CDR3 covers 12 residues. V was pared by 1 base and J by 8 bases, with 9 bases between. The germline V gene has CDR1 DFQATT and CDR2 SNEGSKA (reference sequence). This CDR3 is CSARGTIYEQFF. CDR3 DNA sequence: TGCAGTGCTAGAGGGACTATTTATGAGCAGTTCTTC.

The rearrangement uses TRBV7-9 and TRBJ2-7, with 9 positions matching TRBD1. The junction had 7 bases not matched to a gene; V was cut back by 4 bases and J by 3 bases. The CDR3 has 15 amino acids. In germline, CDR1 is SEHNR, CDR2 FQNEAQ (reference sequence). Written as DNA, the CDR3 is TGTGCCAGCAGCTCGAGGGGACAGGGCCTCTACGAGCAGTACTTC. It is translated as CASSSRGQGLYEQYF.

There are a few counts of this clonotype. The rearrangement links TRBV5-1 to TRBJ1-2; D may be TRBD1 (6 bases). In germline, CDR1 is SGHRS, CDR2 YFSETQ. V was cut by 4 bases and J by 5 bases, with 12 bases left in between. The CDR3 is 13 amino acids. This CDR3 is CASSVNRVYGYTF. The CDR3 DNA follows: TGCGCCAGCAGCGTAAACAGGGTGTATGGCTACACCTTC.

This sequence joins TRBV3-1 and TRBJ2-3, with D unresolved. This CDR3 region has 13 residues. Trimming took off 0 bases at V and 7 bases at J, with 8 bases between the two ends. CDR1 and CDR2 from the germline V gene are LGHDT and YNNKEL (reference sequence). The CDR3 DNA follows: TGTGCCAGCAGCCAAGATCGATCGCATACGCAGTATTTT. Amino acid sequence: CASSQDRSHTQYF.

The sample holds one count of this clonotype. The V and J genes are TRBV6-6 and TRBJ1-6; D remains unclear. Germline V gene lookup returns CDR1 MNHNY and CDR2 SVGAGI (reference sequence). The CDR3 extends over 16 amino acids. V was trimmed by 0 bases and J by 6 bases, leaving 12 bases between them. CDR3 sequence: CASSYSEGRGNSPLHF. CDR3 DNA sequence: TGTGCCAGCAGTTACTCGGAAGGGAGAGGTAATTCACCCCTCCACTTT.

This clonotype appeared many times. The chain employs TRBV24-1 and TRBJ2-4; possible D gene TRBD1, 5 bases. V dropped 6 bases and J dropped 2 bases, with 22 bases sitting between them. CDR3 length equals 18 residues. Germline V CDR1 and CDR2: KGHDR, SFDVKD. This CDR3 reads CATSPRDLQEESKNIQYF. CDR3 sequence (DNA): TGTGCCACCAGTCCCAGGGATCTACAGGAAGAATCCAAAAACATTCAGTACTTC.